Given below is one TCR beta chain in context. Produced via immunoSEQ multiplex PCR; TCRdb's table is partial and in-frame only. The sample comprises 310,000 or so clones, 87% of which are singletons, and about 8.9% rests with the top ten. Participants, roughly 18 to 90 years old, spanned around 26 US areas. Germline V gene sequence: CDR1 SGDLS, CDR2 YYNGEE. Deletions cut 0 bases from V and 6 bases from J, with 7 bases between. The CDR3 runs 13 residues. These data are taken from a study of blood T cell repertoires in COVID-19. This chain links TRBV9 with TRBJ2-1; D is undetermined. Sequences were obtained from PBMCs or T cells enriched from blood (not recorded which). This clonotype was obtained from a woman aged 18-29 years who had recovered from COVID-19. The CDR3 reads CASSVGWSNEQFF. The CDR3 DNA follows: TGTGCCAGCAGCGTAGGATGGAGCAATGAGCAGTTCTTC.